A selection of T cell receptor beta chains follows, all from one sample in a study of technical replicates of blood from a handful of donors. Generated by immunoSEQ multiplex PCR, the TCRdb table keeps only in-frame clones and is missing some. The table records about 60,000 clones, about 92% of them present only once. The sample consisted of PBMCs. The source of these receptors is a human donor in good health. Some clones in this sample may be carry-over from other donors' samples. Both conserved end residues are part of each CDR3. D genes are given only for firm matches. Clone size appears in some rows only: once, few, many, or a class for an expanded clone.

D: TRBD1; J: TRBJ2-7; size: -; V: TRBV2; DNA: TGTGCCAGCAGTGCTACAGGGGGTTCCTACGAGCAGTACTTC; CDR3: CASSATGGSYEQYF
D: TRBD1; J: TRBJ2-7; size: -; V: TRBV5-5; DNA: TGTGCCAGCAGAACAACCCGGGGGACAGGAAACGAGCAGTACTTC; CDR3: CASRTTRGTGNEQYF
D: TRBD2; J: TRBJ2-7; size: -; V: TRBV7-9; DNA: TGTGCCAGCAGCATGGGACTAGCGGAGCAGTACTTC; CDR3: CASSMGLAEQYF
D: -; J: TRBJ2-7; size: -; V: TRBV30; DNA: TGTGCCTGGCAGGGATCGACTCGCGAGCAGTACTTC; CDR3: CAWQGSTREQYF
D: TRBD1; J: TRBJ1-5; size: -; V: TRBV6-1; DNA: TGTGCCAGCAGTGATCCAGGGACAGGGGTCGTGCAGCCCCAGCATTTT; CDR3: CASSDPGTGVVQPQHF
D: -; J: TRBJ2-3; size: -; V: TRBV6-9; DNA: TGTGCCAGCAGTTATAACCGAGGAGCAGATACGCAGTATTTT; CDR3: CASSYNRGADTQYF
D: -; J: TRBJ2-3; size: once; V: TRBV2; DNA: TGTGCCAGCAGTGGTCGGGGGGCCACAGATACGCAGTATTTT; CDR3: CASSGRGATDTQYF
D: -; J: TRBJ2-5; size: -; V: TRBV13; DNA: TGTGCCAGCAGCTTAGGGGCGGGTCTGGGGGAGACCCAGTACTTC; CDR3: CASSLGAGLGETQYF
D: TRBD1; J: TRBJ1-2; size: -; V: TRBV7-9; DNA: TGTGCCAGCAGCACATATGAATCAGGGGGGAATGGCTACACCTTC; CDR3: CASSTYESGGNGYTF
D: -; J: TRBJ2-7; size: -; V: TRBV10-3; DNA: TGTGCCATCAAGGCGGCAGGGGATCTCTACGAGCAGTACTTC; CDR3: CAIKAAGDLYEQYF
D: TRBD1; J: TRBJ1-1; size: -; V: TRBV5-1; DNA: TGCGCCAGCAGCTTGGTGGGACAGGGGGCTTTCTTT; CDR3: CASSLVGQGAFF
D: TRBD1; J: TRBJ1-2; size: -; V: TRBV27; DNA: TGTGCCAGCAGTTCCCCGGGACAGGGCTATGGCTACACCTTC; CDR3: CASSSPGQGYGYTF